This T cell receptor beta chain is drawn from a study of blood T cells in healthy people across ages. General observations from the study: Underestimates were what the diversity estimates from one million T cells were considered to be. Any changes in expanded clonotypes were possibly confounded, as donor CMV status remained unknown. Unsorted PBMC input precluded a conclusive naive versus antigen-experienced comparison. The recorded TCR beta diversity per million T cells decreased in a roughly linear manner with age.

Notes on this clonotype: Its antigen is unidentified.

A J-beta primer mix and a sample-barcoded 5' primer were used in a second PCR of about 6 to 12 cycles. MiXCR, run by TCRdb on the 5' RACE reads, gives a single entry per CDR3 protein. The sample records about 570,000 distinct CDR3 sequences, 25% to 30% being singletons. V was clipped by 1 base and J by 8 bases; unmatched bases: 5. This CDR3 is 15 amino acids long. Germline CDR1 reads SGHTA; CDR2 reads FQGNSA. The sequenced sample consisted of blood. The chain combines TRBV7-2 with TRBJ1-2, with 12 nucleotides matching TRBD1. This TCR derives from a woman in her seventies in good health. DNA for the CDR3: TGTGCCAGCAGCTTAGGGGGGACAGGGGGCTGGGGCTACACCTTC. Encoded protein: CASSLGGTGGWGYTF.